This entry features one T cell receptor beta chain sequence. This clone was observed once. What antigen it recognizes has not been identified. Per-base quality was not reported, and no clone a single base away is much larger than it. This record comes from a study of shared clonotypes between healthy human individuals (dated by TCRdb to between 2020 and 2021). In terms of the full investigation: Three men and two women, aged 18 to 49 years, made up the cohort. Per donor, leukapheresis produced somewhere between about 0.8 and 9.5 billion PBMCs. To increase sequencing depth and limit assay-specific biases, TCR repertoire library preparation and sequencing were carried out by different laboratories using diverse techniques. To estimate repertoire size and how much clonotype sharing occurs between individuals, the study deeply sequenced the blood TCR repertoires of a handful of healthy adults.

The germline V gene (reference sequence) yields SEHNR for CDR1 and FQNEAQ for CDR2. Compared with germline, V lacks 4 bases and J lacks 2 bases; bases without a gene match: 14. CDR3 length: 18 amino acids, cysteine to phenylalanine. Only CDR3 DNA is held: 54 bases, read in frame from base 1. What the research found in general, with its limitations: Pairwise subsampling led to the expectation that sequencing depth would affect the degree of clonotype sharing among donors. The genetic and exposure-history diversity represented was limited by the small number of donors. Sampling was limited to blood, and TCR repertoires in tissue likely differ from TCR repertoires in blood.

Using the deep immunoSEQ assay, multiplex PCR amplified TCR CDR3 regions from genomic DNA. Extracted genomic DNA from each cell subset was distributed evenly across all wells of several immunoSEQ 96-well plates, and each plate was treated as a replicate. For unsorted PBMC, approximately 0.3 ug of genomic DNA, equivalent to 25,000 to 35,000 T cell genomes, went into each replicate PCR. Unsorted PBMC genomic DNA was sequenced across ten immunoSEQ deep assay plates. The purified libraries were quantified using a Qubit 3.0 fluorometer, sized with a Bioanalyzer 2100, and then quantified again using the KAPA Library Quantification kit. Every immunoSEQ 96-well plate was sequenced on a dedicated single-read 150-cycle Illumina NextSeq 550 flow cell. The study's own analysis went as follows. Because the immunoSEQ output included only junctional sequences and no quality scores, the filtering could not be the same as the filtering used for full-length reads. To assign V/J genes and CDR3, sequences were annotated using PyIR, a Python wrapper for IgBLAST v1.9, with IMGT germline references. Reads were filtered out if the reads had weak V/J assignments (E-value above 1e-6), no CDR3, stop codons, out-of-frame junctions, or ambiguous translated residues. V3J clonotypes were defined as sequences sharing the same inferred V gene, J gene, and CDR3 amino acid sequence. The percentage overlap between two repertoires was calculated by dividing the number of shared unique clonotypes by the size of the smaller repertoire. RTK rarefaction, the Chao1 estimator, and Recon v2.1 estimates of unobserved clonotypes were used to assess repertoire richness. As stored in TCRdb, this immuneACCESS dataset retains in-frame rearrangements with V and J assigned. A fraction of the clones does not appear; measured against another copy, unresolved V genes explain less than half of the discrepancy, and the remainder lacks a known reason. For V, J and clone size, that table is used; D and trimming come from the DNA. This sample gives fewer than 600,000 clones in total; 60% to 80% of them show up just once. The top ten clonotypes cover more than 10% of the sample.

The donors were healthy, HIV-negative adults with no recently reported acute infections or vaccinations. Every donor was a Caucasian adult residing in Nashville, Tennessee, USA. For unsorted samples, some 90 million PBMCs were counted and genomic DNA was extracted with the QIAamp DNA Blood Mini kit. After blood collection by leukapheresis, PBMCs were isolated using Ficoll-Histopaque density gradient centrifugation and then cryopreserved in the vapor phase of liquid nitrogen. The sample comprised PBMCs. The V and J genes are TRBV7-9 and TRBJ2-1, with 7 junctional bases fitting TRBD2. The TCR comes from a woman between 40 and 50 years old in good health. Some clones in this sample may be carry-over from other donors' samples. Here the CDR3 is given as CASSSRTKAGLTYNEQFF. The DNA reads TGTGCCAGCAGCTCGCGGACTAAAGCGGGACTAACCTACAATGAGCAGTTCTTC.